Sequencing of this TCR beta chain was carried out in a study of tumor-infiltrating lymphocytes in primary liver carcinoma. Without any cell sorting, roughly 20-32 mg of bulk tissue yielded co-extracted RNA and DNA. There are 17 residues in the CDR3. Germline V gene data show CDR1 as SGHAT and CDR2 as FQNNGV. Concerning this clonotype itself: Its matching antigen is unknown. Germline is not matched at one junction end, which may reflect a read error.

TCR beta cDNA was made from roughly 500 ng total RNA with a constant-region primer. Three nested multiplex PCR rounds of slightly modified ARM-PCR generated TCR beta libraries. The first two PCR rounds used TRBV1-TRBV30 forward primers with a C-beta reverse primer, 10 to 11 cycles each. One entry per CDR3 protein results from TCRdb running MiXCR on the multiplex PCR reads. The sample gives about 110,000 distinct CDR3 sequences, roughly 69% of which show up once; around 9.3% is in the top ten. Regarding the study as a whole: Merely some 8-24% of top clones spanned all five tumor regions.

The source material was liver tumor tissue from sampling region 1. Stated subset: tumor region T1, superior pole. The chain uses TRBV11-2 and TRBJ2-3; 7 positions agree with TRBD2. The sequence was obtained from a woman aged 60-70 years with primary liver carcinoma and hepatitis B virus infection. CDR3 region: CASRPNRGSWLGGTQYF. The CDR3 DNA is TGTGCAAGCAGGCCGAATCGCGGGAGCTGGTTAGGAGGTACGCAGTATTTT.